These 5 T cell receptor beta chains were sequenced from one sample in a study of CD8 T cells in ankylosing spondylitis. Each CDR3 protein is one row after TCRdb ran MiXCR on the 5' RACE reads. The data show about 360,000 distinct CDR3 sequences, roughly 22% seen once. The specimen sequenced was blood, either unsorted or a sorted T cell fraction (not recorded which). These receptors all come from a male donor with ankylosing spondylitis or in good health (not recorded which).

As to this clonotype: A clone one base away is much larger, so this may be a read error. This chain links TRBV12-3 or TRBV12-4 with TRBJ2-1; D perhaps matches TRBD1 (5 bases). The CDR3 spans 15 residues. The CDR3 here is CSSSLTGPWAAEQFF. The CDR3 region has the DNA TGTTCCAGCAGTTTAACAGGACCCTGGGCTGCTGAGCAGTTCTTC.

J is TRBJ2-3 and V is TRBV7-9, with 10 nucleotides matching TRBD1. CDR1 and CDR2 from the germline V gene are SEHNR and FQNEAQ (reference sequence). The CDR3 totals 13 residues. J gave up 4 bases and V 5 bases, and 0 bases lay outside the gene matches. DNA of the CDR3: TGTGCCAGCAGCGGACAGGGGGCAGATACGCAGTATTTT. The encoded protein is CASSGQGADTQYF.

The genes are TRBV29-1 and TRBJ2-5; TRBD2 agrees at 12 bases. Looked up from germline, CDR1 is SQVTM and CDR2 is ANQGSEA. J was trimmed by 1 base and V by 3 bases; bases with no gene match: 6. The length of the CDR3 is 16 residues. The CDR3 nucleotides are TGCAGCGTTGACCCAGGGACTAGCGGGCCCCAAGAGACCCAGTACTTC. As protein: CSVDPGTSGPQETQYF.

This clonotype was counted between two and nine times. This sequence joins TRBV20-1 and TRBJ2-3, with D possibly being TRBD2 (6 bases). V lost 5 bases and J 4 bases, leaving 16 bases between the germline ends. The CDR3 covers 14 residues. Germline V gene data show CDR1 as DFQATT and CDR2 as SNEGSKA (reference sequence). The CDR3 DNA reads TGCAGTGCTCGGGACTCCATATACGCAGATACGCAGTATTTT. It codes for CSARDSIYADTQYF.

With respect to this clonotype: One end of the junction does not line up with germline, which may come from a read error. The CDR3 nucleotides are TGTGCCATCAGTTTATTTCAGTGGGACAGGGGTTCCTACAATGAGCAGTTCTTC. It codes for CAISLFQWDRGSYNEQFF. The J gene is TRBJ2-1, the V gene TRBV12-3 or TRBV12-4; 10 bases fit TRBD1. CDR3 length equals 18 residues.